One sample yielded the 28 T cell receptor beta chains listed below, sequenced in a study of T cells in Graves' hyperthyroidism and ophthalmopathy (dated by TCRdb to about 2019). Libraries were prepared through multiplex PCR. Sequencing was performed on an Illumina HiSeq 2000. The TCR beta CDR3 regions were amplified from RNA transcripts. The first round of RT-PCR for the TCR CDR3 was performed with the HTBI primer set and the Qiagen OneStep RT-PCR kit. TCRdb handled the public reads itself, with Q25 trimming in fastp and clone calling in MiXCR, and kept productive beta chains. Identical CDR3 proteins give one entry, which carries the most common genes and DNA. Counted in this sample were a few hundred thousand distinct CDR3 sequences; approximately 15% of them appeared once. Under 7.5% of the sample is in the top ten clones. Sequencing input: blood. The receptor source for this set is a woman in her 30s with Graves' hyperthyroidism.

This clonotype was recorded at least ten times. This chain links TRBV7-2 with TRBJ2-7; TRBD2 aligns across 15 bases. There are 18 residues in the CDR3. CDR1 and CDR2 from the germline V gene are SGHTA and FQGNSA. V lost 5 bases, J lost 3 bases, and 11 bases stayed unmatched. CDR3 sequence: CASSVIGLAGGGVYEQYF. The CDR3, as DNA: TGTGCCAGCAGCGTAATAGGACTAGCGGGAGGGGGGGTCTACGAGCAGTACTTC.

V and J are TRBV20-1 and TRBJ2-1, with 10 positions matching TRBD2. From germline, CDR1 is DFQATT and CDR2 SNEGSKA (reference sequence). The CDR3 covers 17 residues. V trimming: 5 bases; J trimming: 4 bases; junction bases outside the gene matches: 14. The CDR3 protein is CSALSSGRLSIYNEQFF. CDR3 DNA: TGCAGTGCTTTGTCTAGCGGGAGATTATCGATTTACAATGAGCAGTTCTTC.

There are many counts of this clonotype. V is TRBV15 and J is TRBJ2-3; D perhaps matches TRBD1 (5 bases). Germline V gene lookup returns CDR1 LNHNV and CDR2 YYDKDF (reference sequence). Trimming took off 1 base at V and 2 bases at J, with 10 bases between the two ends. The CDR3 covers 15 residues. The CDR3 DNA reads as TGTGCCACCAGCAGAGTCCAGGGCTTCACAGATACGCAGTATTTT. Amino acids: CATSRVQGFTDTQYF.

This clonotype was observed many times. V is TRBV9 and J is TRBJ1-2; possibly TRBD1 for D (6 bases). Trimming cost V 0 bases and J 8 bases, with 14 bases left between them. CDR3 length: 14 amino acids. CDR1 and CDR2 from the germline V gene are SGDLS and YYNGEE. The CDR3 sequence is CASSVVGQGRGYTF. For the CDR3, the DNA is TGTGCCAGCAGCGTAGTGGGGCAGGGGCGCGGCTACACCTTC.

This clonotype was seen more than once but under ten times. The V call is TRBV20-1, the J call TRBJ2-7, with D hard to call. This CDR3 is 10 amino acids long. Germline V lookup: CDR1 DFQATT, CDR2 SNEGSKA (reference sequence). Trimming took off 6 bases at V and 4 bases at J, with 7 bases between the two ends. CDR3 DNA sequence: TGCAGTGCACGTAAATACGAGCAGTACTTC. Translated, it gives CSARKYEQYF.

This clonotype was detected only a few times. The CDR3, as DNA: TGCAGTGCTCATCGTGAGACCCAGTACTTC. As protein: CSAHRETQYF. The rearrangement uses TRBV20-1 and TRBJ2-5; no reliable D call. This CDR3 has 10 residues. The ends were cut back, 5 bases at V and 5 bases at J, with 6 bases in the middle. CDR1 is DFQATT, CDR2 SNEGSKA, per germline (reference sequence).

This clonotype appeared once. The V call is TRBV19, the J call TRBJ1-1, with unresolved D. CDR1 is LNHDA and CDR2 is SQIVND in the germline V gene (reference sequence). The germline V and J ends were trimmed by 7 bases and 3 bases, with 15 bases remaining between them. This CDR3 is 14 amino acids long. The DNA of the CDR3 is TGTGCCAGTACCTCGGGAGGGCTGGACACTGAAGCTTTCTTT. This translates into CASTSGGLDTEAFF.

The chain combines TRBV2 with TRBJ2-7; possibly TRBD1 for D (5 bases). Germline V gives CDR1 SNHLY, CDR2 FYNNEI. The CDR3 runs 13 residues. V was cut by 8 bases and J by 0 bases, with 11 bases left in between. CDR3 protein: CASGNRLSYEQYF. The CDR3 DNA reads as TGTGCCAGCGGAAACAGGCTCTCCTACGAGCAGTACTTC.

CDR3 nucleotide sequence: TGTGCCAGCAGTGCTAACCTCGGCGGGAGGGTCACGGATACGCAGTATTTT. Protein sequence: CASSANLGGRVTDTQYF. The chain combines TRBV2 with TRBJ2-3; 9 bases are shared with TRBD2. Per the germline V gene, CDR1 is SNHLY and CDR2 is FYNNEI. V dropped 4 bases and J dropped 6; count of bases not matched to a gene: 14. The CDR3 totals 17 residues.

This clonotype was seen many times. The chain couples TRBV20-1 to TRBJ1-1; no reliable D call. The germline gives CDR1 DFQATT, CDR2 SNEGSKA (reference sequence). CDR3 length: 15 residues. Trimming removed 2 bases at V and 0 bases at J, with 13 bases between. The CDR3 sequence is CSARPPKGMNTEAFF. In nucleotides, the CDR3 is TGCAGTGCTAGACCCCCGAAAGGGATGAACACTGAAGCTTTCTTT.

The V and J genes are TRBV10-3 and TRBJ1-1, with D possibly matching TRBD1 (5 bases). This CDR3 region has 14 residues. Germline loops: CDR1 ENHRY, CDR2 SYGVKD. The V and J ends lost 3 bases and 3 bases respectively, with 11 bases between them. The CDR3 DNA reads TGTGCCATCAGTGATGAGGTGGGGGACACTGAAGCTTTCTTT. Translated, it gives CAISDEVGDTEAFF.

This clonotype turned up a few times. The chain carries TRBV7-9 and TRBJ2-1; unclear D gene. Trimming took 1 base from V and 6 from J, leaving 7 bases between them. The CDR3 has 13 residues. Germline lookup yields CDR1 SEHNR and CDR2 FQNEAQ (reference sequence). The CDR3 DNA reads as TGTGCCAGCAGCTTAGTTGTGTCCAATGAGCAGTTCTTC. The encoded protein is CASSLVVSNEQFF.

The chain is built from TRBV7-2 and TRBJ2-1, with D possibly being TRBD1 (5 bases). Germline V CDR1 and CDR2: SGHTA, FQGNSA. V lost 5 bases and J lost 7, with 18 bases in between. The CDR3 contains 15 residues. CDR3 bases: TGTGCCAGCAGCCAGGAAACAGGTTTCGGGAATGAGCAGTTCTTC. This codes for CASSQETGFGNEQFF.

This clonotype has only a few counts. The V call is TRBV6-2 or TRBV6-3, the J call TRBJ1-2; a weak D match, TRBD1 (6 bases). V was shortened by 2 bases and J by 6 bases, with 13 bases between the two germline ends. The CDR3 spans 14 residues. Germline loops: CDR1 MNHEY, CDR2 SVGEGT. Here the CDR3 DNA reads TGTGCCAGCAGTTACGGTTCGCGGACAGATGGCTACACCTTC. Translating gives CASSYGSRTDGYTF.

The V call is TRBV11-2, the J call TRBJ2-1; 11 bases agree with TRBD2. This CDR3 contains 15 residues. The germline V gene has CDR1 SGHAT and CDR2 FQNNGV. Trimming removed 8 bases from V and 6 bases from J; junction bases left unmatched: 9. The CDR3 sequence is CASGIAGGPGNEQFF. CDR3 DNA sequence: TGTGCCAGCGGAATAGCGGGAGGGCCTGGCAATGAGCAGTTCTTC.

The CDR3 sequence: CATSGEDPGTGFGETQYF. CDR3 nucleotide sequence: TGTGCCACCAGTGGGGAAGACCCCGGGACAGGCTTCGGAGAGACCCAGTACTTC. The genes are TRBV24-1 and TRBJ2-5, with TRBD1 matching 8 bases. V shed 5 bases, J shed 4 bases, and the junction held 17 bases outside the gene matches. Per germline, CDR1 KGHDR and CDR2 SFDVKD. The CDR3 covers 18 residues.

In its sample, this clonotype was seen many times. The chain couples TRBV2 to TRBJ1-6; D not resolved. Germline-derived CDR1 and CDR2 are SNHLY and FYNNEI. V gave up 6 bases and J gave up 0 bases, with 9 bases separating them. The CDR3 totals 15 residues. The chain's CDR3 is CASREGSSYNSPLHF. In DNA form, the CDR3 reads TGTGCCAGCAGGGAGGGTAGCTCCTATAATTCACCCCTCCACTTT.

This clonotype has a handful of counts. This chain connects TRBV5-1 to TRBJ1-2; unclear D gene. The germline V and J ends were trimmed by 4 bases and 4 bases, with 20 bases remaining between them. Germline V gene data show CDR1 as SGHRS and CDR2 as YFSETQ. This CDR3 contains 16 residues. As DNA, the CDR3 is TGCGCCAGCAGCCCCGAAATGCGGTCAGTCATCTATGGCTACACCTTC. It translates to CASSPEMRSVIYGYTF.

The genes are TRBV7-3 and TRBJ1-1; D call uncertain. This CDR3 is built from 15 residues. Trimming removed 5 bases at V and 1 base at J, with 14 bases between. The germline V gene encodes CDR1 SGHTA and CDR2 FQGTGA. CDR3 sequence reads: CASSPQAPGNTEAFF. In DNA, the CDR3 is TGTGCCAGCAGCCCCCAGGCACCAGGGAACACTGAAGCTTTCTTT.

This clonotype was detected ten times or more. This chain links TRBV3-1 with TRBJ2-1, with 7 bases lining up with TRBD2. This CDR3 has 14 amino acids. The trim removed 1 base at V and 5 bases at J, leaving 2 bases unmatched. CDR1 and CDR2 (germline): LGHDT, YNNKEL (reference sequence). In nucleotides, the CDR3 is TGTGCCAGCAGCCAAGTGGCGGGAGACAATGAGCAGTTCTTC. Its translation is CASSQVAGDNEQFF.

The chain uses TRBV12-5 and TRBJ2-1, with 7 bases matching TRBD2. Trimming took 0 bases from V and 0 from J; bases not matched to a gene: 11. Germline V CDR1 and CDR2: LGHNT, FRNRAP. The CDR3 covers 19 residues. CDR3 sequence (DNA): TGTGCTAGTGGTTTGGTACGGATTGGCGGGAGCCTCTCCTACAATGAGCAGTTCTTC. Amino acid sequence: CASGLVRIGGSLSYNEQFF.

This clonotype was counted ten times or more. The chain has TRBV28 and TRBJ2-7; 8 bases map to TRBD1. V dropped 6 bases and J dropped 0; count of bases not matched to a gene: 7. CDR1 is MDHEN, CDR2 SYDVKM, per germline. This CDR3 has 15 amino acids. In DNA form, the CDR3 reads TGTGCCAGCAGCTCAGGGGGCGAAAACTCCTACGAGCAGTACTTC. Translation gives CASSSGGENSYEQYF.

This chain connects TRBV20-1 to TRBJ2-5; D might be TRBD2 (6 bases). Germline CDR1 DFQATT, CDR2 SNEGSKA (reference sequence). There are 13 residues in the CDR3. V lost 3 bases and J 5 bases, leaving 13 bases between the germline ends. The CDR3 protein is CSASPSVWETQYF. CDR3 in DNA: TGCAGTGCTAGCCCTAGCGTGTGGGAGACCCAGTACTTC.

This clonotype was counted many times. The genes are TRBV20-1 and TRBJ2-7; 11 positions match TRBD2. Trimming cost V 6 bases and J 3 bases; bases outside gene matches: 10. CDR1 and CDR2 from the germline V gene are DFQATT and SNEGSKA (reference sequence). The CDR3 extends over 15 amino acids. CDR3 DNA: TGCAGTGCCAAGAAACTAGCGGGAGTGATCTACGAGCAGTACTTC. Translating it yields CSAKKLAGVIYEQYF.

This clonotype occurred a few times. The rearrangement links TRBV29-1 to TRBJ1-2; 11 bases match TRBD1. Germline CDR1 SQVTM, CDR2 ANQGSEA. The CDR3 extends over 12 amino acids. Germline trimming cut 6 bases from V and 6 bases from J; bases unmatched to any gene: 3. The CDR3 loop reads CSVRTGGNGYTF. CDR3 in DNA: TGCAGCGTCCGGACAGGGGGCAATGGCTACACCTTC.

This clonotype was counted ten times or more. This chain uses TRBV12-3 or TRBV12-4 with TRBJ2-5; 8 positions match TRBD2. J was trimmed by 2 bases and V by 7 bases; bases with no gene match: 12. The CDR3 is 16 amino acids. The chain's CDR3 is CASIGGLVSTQETQYF. The CDR3, as DNA: TGTGCCAGCATCGGGGGACTAGTGAGTACTCAAGAGACCCAGTACTTC.

This clonotype was detected ten times or more. The chain uses TRBV20-1 and TRBJ2-7, with 7 bases matching TRBD2. Germline V gives CDR1 DFQATT, CDR2 SNEGSKA (reference sequence). This CDR3 spans 15 amino acids. The junction had 15 bases not matched to a gene; V was cut back by 5 bases and J by 5 bases. As DNA, the CDR3 is TGCAGTGCTGACCTCTCCTTGCGGGAGTATGACGAGCAGTACTTC. It codes for CSADLSLREYDEQYF.

The chain combines TRBV6-5 with TRBJ1-2; D uncertain. This CDR3 comprises 13 residues. Trimming cost V 0 bases and J 7 bases, with 9 bases left between them. CDR1 MNHEY and CDR2 SVGAGI come from the germline V gene. The CDR3: CASSYSTGVGYTF. As DNA, the CDR3 is TGTGCCAGCAGTTACTCGACGGGAGTTGGCTACACCTTC.